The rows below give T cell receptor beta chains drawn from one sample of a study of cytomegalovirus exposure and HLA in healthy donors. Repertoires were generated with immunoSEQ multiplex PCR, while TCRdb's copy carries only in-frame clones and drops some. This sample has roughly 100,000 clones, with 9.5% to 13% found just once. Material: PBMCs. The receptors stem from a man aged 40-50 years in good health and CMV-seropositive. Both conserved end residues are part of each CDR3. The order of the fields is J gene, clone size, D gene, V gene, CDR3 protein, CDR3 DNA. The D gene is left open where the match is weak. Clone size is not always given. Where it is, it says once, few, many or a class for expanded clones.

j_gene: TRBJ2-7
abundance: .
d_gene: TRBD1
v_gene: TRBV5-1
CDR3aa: CASSLAGTGDEQYF
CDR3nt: TGCGCCAGCAGCTTGGCCGGGACAGGGGACGAGCAGTACTTC

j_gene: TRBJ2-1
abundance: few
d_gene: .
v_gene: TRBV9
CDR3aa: CASSVGWRSSYNEQFF
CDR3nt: TGTGCCAGCAGCGTAGGATGGAGAAGCTCCTACAATGAGCAGTTCTTC

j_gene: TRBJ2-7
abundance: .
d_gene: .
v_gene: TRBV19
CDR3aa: CASSIDRAPYEQYF
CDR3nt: TGTGCCAGTAGTATAGACAGGGCCCCCTACGAGCAGTACTTC

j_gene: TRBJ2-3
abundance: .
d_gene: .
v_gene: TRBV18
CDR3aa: CASSQRSGTDTQYF
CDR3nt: TGTGCCAGCTCACAGAGATCTGGCACAGATACGCAGTATTTT

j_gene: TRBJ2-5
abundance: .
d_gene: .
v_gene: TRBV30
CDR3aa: CAWSVSWRETQYF
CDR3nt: TGTGCCTGGAGTGTATCCTGGCGGGAGACCCAGTACTTC

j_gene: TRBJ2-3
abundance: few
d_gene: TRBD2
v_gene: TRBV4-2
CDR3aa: CASSQDGTRRGTDTQYF
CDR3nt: TGTGCCAGCAGCCAAGATGGGACTAGAAGGGGCACAGATACGCAGTATTTT

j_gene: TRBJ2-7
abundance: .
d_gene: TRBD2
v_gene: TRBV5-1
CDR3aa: CASSLDIQTSGRKYF
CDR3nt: TGCGCCAGCAGCTTGGACATCCAGACTAGCGGGAGGAAGTACTTC

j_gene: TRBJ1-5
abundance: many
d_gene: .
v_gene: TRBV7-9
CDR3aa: CASSQGTAPIQPQHF
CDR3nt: TGTGCCAGCAGCCAGGGGACGGCTCCAATACAGCCCCAGCATTTT

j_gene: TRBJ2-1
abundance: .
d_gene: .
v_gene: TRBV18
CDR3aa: CASSPPGLIDNEQFF
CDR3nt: TGTGCCAGCTCACCTCCGGGACTCATCGACAATGAGCAGTTCTTC

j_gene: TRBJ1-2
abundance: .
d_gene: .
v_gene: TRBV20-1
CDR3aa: CSAQTELGYTF
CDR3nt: TGCAGTGCCCAGACAGAGCTAGGCTACACCTTC

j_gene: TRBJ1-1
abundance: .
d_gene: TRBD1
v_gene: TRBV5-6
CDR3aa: CASSPPSTGKNTEAFF
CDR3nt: TGTGCCAGCAGCCCACCATCGACAGGGAAGAACACTGAAGCTTTCTTT

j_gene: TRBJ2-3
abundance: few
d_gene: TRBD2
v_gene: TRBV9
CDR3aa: CASSVGSGDSDTQYF
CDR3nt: TGTGCCAGCAGCGTAGGTAGCGGGGATTCAGATACGCAGTATTTT

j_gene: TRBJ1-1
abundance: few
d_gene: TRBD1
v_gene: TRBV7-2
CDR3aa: CASSPRQGMNTEAFF
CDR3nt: TGTGCCAGCAGCCCCCGACAGGGGATGAACACTGAAGCTTTCTTT

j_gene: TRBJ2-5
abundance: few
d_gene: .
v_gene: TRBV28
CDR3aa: CASSERGLETQYF
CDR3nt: TGTGCCAGCAGCGAACGGGGTTTGGAGACCCAGTACTTC

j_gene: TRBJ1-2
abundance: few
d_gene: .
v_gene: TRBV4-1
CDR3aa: CASSQYREGYGYTF
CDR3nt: TGCGCCAGCAGCCAATACAGGGAAGGCTATGGCTACACCTTC

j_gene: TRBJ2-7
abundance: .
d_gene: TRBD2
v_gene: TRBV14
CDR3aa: CASSQTPSGTYEQYF
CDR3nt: TGTGCCAGCAGCCAAACTCCTAGCGGGACCTACGAGCAGTACTTC

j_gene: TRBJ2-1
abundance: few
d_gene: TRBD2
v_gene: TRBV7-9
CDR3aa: CASSDPGTSGIIYNEQFF
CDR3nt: TGTGCCAGCAGCGATCCCGGGACTAGCGGGATAATTTACAATGAGCAGTTCTTC

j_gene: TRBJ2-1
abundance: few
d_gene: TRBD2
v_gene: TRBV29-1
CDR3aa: CSVETGRAGNEQFF
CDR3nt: TGCAGCGTTGAGACCGGGAGGGCCGGCAATGAGCAGTTCTTC

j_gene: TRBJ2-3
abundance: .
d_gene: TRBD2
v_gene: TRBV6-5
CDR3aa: CASSRSGRTDTQYF
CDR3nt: TGTGCCAGCAGTCGTAGCGGGAGGACAGATACGCAGTATTTT

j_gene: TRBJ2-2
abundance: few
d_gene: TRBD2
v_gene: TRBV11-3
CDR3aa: CASSFSPLAGRNTGELFF
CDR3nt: TGTGCCAGCAGCTTTAGCCCACTAGCGGGACGGAACACCGGGGAGCTGTTTTTT

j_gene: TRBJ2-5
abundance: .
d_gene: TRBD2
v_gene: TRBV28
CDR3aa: CASSYRLAGLETQYF
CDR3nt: TGTGCCAGCAGTTACAGACTAGCGGGATTGGAGACCCAGTACTTC

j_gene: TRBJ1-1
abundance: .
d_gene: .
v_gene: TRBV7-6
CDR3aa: CASPLGGGNTEAFF
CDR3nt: TGTGCCAGCCCCCTAGGGGGGGGGAACACTGAAGCTTTCTTT

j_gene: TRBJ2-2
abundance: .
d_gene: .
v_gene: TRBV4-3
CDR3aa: CASSLYRELWTGELFF
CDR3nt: TGCGCCAGCAGCCTTTATAGGGAGCTGTGGACCGGGGAGCTGTTTTTT

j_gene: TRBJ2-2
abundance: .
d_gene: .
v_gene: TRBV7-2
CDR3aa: CASSPRQENANTGELFF
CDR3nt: TGTGCCAGCAGCCCAAGACAGGAGAACGCGAACACCGGGGAGCTGTTTTTT

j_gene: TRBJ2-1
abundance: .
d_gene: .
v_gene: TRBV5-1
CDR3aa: CASSLTGISPDEQFF
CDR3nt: TGCGCCAGCAGCTTGACAGGGATCTCCCCCGATGAGCAGTTCTTC

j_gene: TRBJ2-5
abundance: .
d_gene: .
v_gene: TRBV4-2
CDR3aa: CASSQRRGEETQYF
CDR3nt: TGTGCCAGCAGCCAACGGCGGGGTGAAGAGACCCAGTACTTC

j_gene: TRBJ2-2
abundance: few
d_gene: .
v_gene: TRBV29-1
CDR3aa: CTGSGTQNTGELFF
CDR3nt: TGCACAGGTTCCGGGACACAGAACACCGGGGAGCTGTTTTTT

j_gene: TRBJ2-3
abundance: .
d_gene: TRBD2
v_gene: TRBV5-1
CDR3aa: CASNKKGPHLAGGLTDTQYF
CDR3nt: TGCGCCAGCAATAAAAAGGGGCCGCATTTAGCGGGAGGACTCACAGATACGCAGTATTTT

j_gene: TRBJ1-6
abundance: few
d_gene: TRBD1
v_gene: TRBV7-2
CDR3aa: CASSQDRDRSNSPLHF
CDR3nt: TGTGCCAGCAGCCAAGACCGGGACAGGTCCAATTCACCCCTCCACTTT

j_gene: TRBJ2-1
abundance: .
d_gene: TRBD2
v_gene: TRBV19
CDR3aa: CASKREWGHNEQFF
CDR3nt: TGTGCCAGTAAGCGGGAGTGGGGCCACAATGAGCAGTTCTTC

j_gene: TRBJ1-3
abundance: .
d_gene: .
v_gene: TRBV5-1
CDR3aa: CASSLGGSGNTIYF
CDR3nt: TGCGCCAGCAGCTTGGGCGGCTCTGGAAACACCATATATTTT

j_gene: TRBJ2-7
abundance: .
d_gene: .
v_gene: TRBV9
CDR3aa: CASSVGSSGALYEQYF
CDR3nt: TGTGCCAGCAGCGTGGGGTCCAGCGGAGCCCTCTACGAGCAGTACTTC

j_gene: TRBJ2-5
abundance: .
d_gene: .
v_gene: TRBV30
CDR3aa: CAWKTGETQYF
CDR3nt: TGTGCCTGGAAAACCGGGGAGACCCAGTACTTC

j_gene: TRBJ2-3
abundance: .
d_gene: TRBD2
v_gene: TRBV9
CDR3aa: CASSPQGSGRGTDTQYF
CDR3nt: TGTGCCAGCAGCCCCCAGGGTAGCGGGAGAGGGACAGATACGCAGTATTTT

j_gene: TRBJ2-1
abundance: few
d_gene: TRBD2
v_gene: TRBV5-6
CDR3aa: CASGSGYYNEQFF
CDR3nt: TGTGCCAGCGGTAGCGGGTACTACAATGAGCAGTTCTTC

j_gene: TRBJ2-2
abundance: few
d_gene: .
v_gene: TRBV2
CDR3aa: CASLQDRLNTGELFF
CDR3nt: TGTGCCAGTTTACAGGACAGATTAAACACCGGGGAGCTGTTTTTT

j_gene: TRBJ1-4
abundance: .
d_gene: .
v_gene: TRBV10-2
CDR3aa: CASSPQGRSEKLFF
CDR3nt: TGCGCCAGCAGTCCGCAGGGTAGGAGTGAAAAACTGTTTTTT

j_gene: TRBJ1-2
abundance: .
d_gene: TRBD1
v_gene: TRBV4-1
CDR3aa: CASSHLETGNYGYTF
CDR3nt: TGCGCCAGCAGCCACCTAGAGACAGGGAACTATGGCTACACCTTC

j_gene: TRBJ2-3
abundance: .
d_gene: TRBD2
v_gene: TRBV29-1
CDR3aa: CSVRGDGTDTQYF
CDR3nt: TGCAGCGTCCGGGGGGACGGGACAGATACGCAGTATTTT

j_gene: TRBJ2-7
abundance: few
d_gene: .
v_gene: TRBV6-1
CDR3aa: CASSEPAYSYEQYF
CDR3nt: TGTGCCAGCAGTGAACCCGCCTACTCCTACGAGCAGTACTTC

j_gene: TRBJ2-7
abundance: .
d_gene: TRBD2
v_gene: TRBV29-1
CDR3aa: CSIIIIAGGPYEQYF
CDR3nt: TGCAGCATTATCATAATAGCGGGAGGGCCCTACGAGCAGTACTTC

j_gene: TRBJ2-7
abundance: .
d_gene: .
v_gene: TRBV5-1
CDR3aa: CASSALDAGFYEQYF
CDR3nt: TGCGCCAGCAGCGCTTTGGACGCGGGATTCTACGAGCAGTACTTC

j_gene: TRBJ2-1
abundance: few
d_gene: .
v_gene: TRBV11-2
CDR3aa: CASSLVREGNEQFF
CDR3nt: TGTGCCAGCAGCTTAGTGCGGGAAGGCAATGAGCAGTTCTTC

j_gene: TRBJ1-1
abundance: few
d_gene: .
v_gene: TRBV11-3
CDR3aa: CASSFGRIHTEAFF
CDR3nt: TGTGCCAGCAGCTTCGGCAGGATCCACACTGAAGCTTTCTTT

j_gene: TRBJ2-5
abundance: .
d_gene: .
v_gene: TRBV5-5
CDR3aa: CASTPEGLRETQYF
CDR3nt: TGTGCCAGCACCCCGGAGGGACTGAGGGAGACCCAGTACTTC

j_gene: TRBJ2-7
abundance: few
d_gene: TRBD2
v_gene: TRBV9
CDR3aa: CASSVGTSGSEQYF
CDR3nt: TGTGCCAGCAGCGTAGGGACTAGCGGGAGCGAGCAGTACTTC

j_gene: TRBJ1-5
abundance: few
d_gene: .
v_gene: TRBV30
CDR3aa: CAWSGVKQPQHF
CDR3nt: TGTGCCTGGAGTGGAGTGAAACAGCCCCAGCATTTT

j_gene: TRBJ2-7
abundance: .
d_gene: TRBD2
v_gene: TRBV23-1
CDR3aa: CALAIRLAGVYEQYF
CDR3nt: TGCGCCTTGGCAATACGACTAGCGGGCGTCTACGAGCAGTACTTC

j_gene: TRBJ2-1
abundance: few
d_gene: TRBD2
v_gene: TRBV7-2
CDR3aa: CASSSTSGKGNEQFF
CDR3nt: TGTGCCAGCAGCTCGACTAGCGGGAAGGGGAATGAGCAGTTCTTC

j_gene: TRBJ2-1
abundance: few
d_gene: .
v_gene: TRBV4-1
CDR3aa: CASNKVVASDKNEQFF
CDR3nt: TGCGCCAGCAACAAGGTGGTGGCTAGCGATAAGAATGAGCAGTTCTTC

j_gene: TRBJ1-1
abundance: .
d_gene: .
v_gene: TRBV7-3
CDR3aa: CASSWGGNTEAFF
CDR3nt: TGTGCCAGCAGCTGGGGGGGAAACACTGAAGCTTTCTTT

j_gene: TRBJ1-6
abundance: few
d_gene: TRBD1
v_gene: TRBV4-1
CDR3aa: CASSQWGTGALDSPLHF
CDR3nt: TGCGCCAGCAGCCAATGGGGAACAGGGGCCCTGGATTCACCCCTCCACTTT

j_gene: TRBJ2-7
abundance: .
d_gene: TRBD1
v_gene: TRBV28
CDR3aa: CASSSKIWDSQAYEQYF
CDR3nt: TGTGCCAGCAGTTCGAAGATATGGGACAGCCAGGCCTACGAGCAGTACTTC

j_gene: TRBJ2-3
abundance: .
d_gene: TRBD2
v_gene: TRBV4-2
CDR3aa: CASRLAGGSTDTQYF
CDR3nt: TGTGCCAGCCGCCTAGCGGGAGGAAGCACAGATACGCAGTATTTT

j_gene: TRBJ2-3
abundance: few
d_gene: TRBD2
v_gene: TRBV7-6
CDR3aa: CASSFKNSGSPDTQYF
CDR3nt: TGTGCCAGCAGCTTCAAGAATAGCGGGAGCCCAGATACGCAGTATTTT